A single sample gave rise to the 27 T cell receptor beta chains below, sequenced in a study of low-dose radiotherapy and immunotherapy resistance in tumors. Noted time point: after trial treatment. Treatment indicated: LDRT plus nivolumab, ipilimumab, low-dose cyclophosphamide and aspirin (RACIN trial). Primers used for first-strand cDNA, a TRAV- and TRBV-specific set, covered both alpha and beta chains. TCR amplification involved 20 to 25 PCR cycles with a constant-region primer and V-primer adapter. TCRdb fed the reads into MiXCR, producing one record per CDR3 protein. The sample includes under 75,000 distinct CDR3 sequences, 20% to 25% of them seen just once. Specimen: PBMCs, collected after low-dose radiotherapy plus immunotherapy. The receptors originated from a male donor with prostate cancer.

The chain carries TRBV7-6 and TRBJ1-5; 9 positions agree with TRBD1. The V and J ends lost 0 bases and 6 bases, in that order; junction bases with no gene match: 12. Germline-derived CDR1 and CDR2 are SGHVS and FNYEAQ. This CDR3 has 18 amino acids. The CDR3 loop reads CASSLAQAGTGRIQPQHF. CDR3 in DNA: TGTGCCAGCAGCTTAGCTCAAGCCGGGACAGGGAGGATTCAGCCCCAGCATTTT.

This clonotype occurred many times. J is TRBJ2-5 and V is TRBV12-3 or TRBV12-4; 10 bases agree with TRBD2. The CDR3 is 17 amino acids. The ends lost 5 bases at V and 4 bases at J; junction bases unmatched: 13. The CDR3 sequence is CASSPPRRTSGRETQYF. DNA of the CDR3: TGTGCCAGCAGTCCACCCCGCAGGACTAGCGGAAGAGAGACCCAGTACTTC.

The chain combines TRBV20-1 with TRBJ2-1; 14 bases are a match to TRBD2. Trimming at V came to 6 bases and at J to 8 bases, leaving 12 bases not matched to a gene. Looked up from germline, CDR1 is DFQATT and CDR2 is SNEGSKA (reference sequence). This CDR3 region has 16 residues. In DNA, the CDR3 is TGCAGTGCCCTGGGACTAGCGGGAGCAATTTGGCATGAGCAGTTCTTC. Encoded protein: CSALGLAGAIWHEQFF.

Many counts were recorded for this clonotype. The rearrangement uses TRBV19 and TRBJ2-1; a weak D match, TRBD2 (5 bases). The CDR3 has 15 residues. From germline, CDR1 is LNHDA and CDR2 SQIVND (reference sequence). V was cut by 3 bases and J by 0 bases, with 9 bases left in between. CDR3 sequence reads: CASSIRGISYNEQFF. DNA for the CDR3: TGTGCCAGTAGTATTAGAGGGATCTCCTACAATGAGCAGTTCTTC. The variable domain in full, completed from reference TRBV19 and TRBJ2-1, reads DGGITQSPKYLFRKEGQNVTLSCEQNLNHDAMYWYRQDPGQGLRLIYYSQIVNDFQKGDIAEGYSVSREKKESFPLTVTSAQKNPTAFYLCASSIRGISYNEQFFGPGTRLTVL.

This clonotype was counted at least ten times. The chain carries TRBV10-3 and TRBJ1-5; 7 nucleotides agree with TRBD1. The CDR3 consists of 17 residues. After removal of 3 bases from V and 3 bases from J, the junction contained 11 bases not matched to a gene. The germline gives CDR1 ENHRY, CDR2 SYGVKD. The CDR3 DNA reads TGTGCCATCAGTGATGACAGGGTAGGAAGTGACAATCAGCCCCAGCATTTT. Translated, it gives CAISDDRVGSDNQPQHF.

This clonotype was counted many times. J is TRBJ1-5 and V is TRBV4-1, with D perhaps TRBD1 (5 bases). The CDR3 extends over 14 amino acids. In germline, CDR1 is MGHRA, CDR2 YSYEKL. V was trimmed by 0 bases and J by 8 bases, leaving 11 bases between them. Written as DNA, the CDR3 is TGCGCCAGCAGCCAAGACCCCACCAGGGAGCCCCAGCATTTT. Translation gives CASSQDPTREPQHF.

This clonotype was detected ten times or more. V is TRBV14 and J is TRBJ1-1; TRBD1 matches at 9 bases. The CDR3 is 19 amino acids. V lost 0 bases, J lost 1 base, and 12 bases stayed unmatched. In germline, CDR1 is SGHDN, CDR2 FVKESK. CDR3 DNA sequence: TGTGCCAGCAGCCAAGATCTCGGGACAGGGATCAGGAGGAACACTGAAGCTTTCTTT. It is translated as CASSQDLGTGIRRNTEAFF. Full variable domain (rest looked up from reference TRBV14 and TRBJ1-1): EAGVTQFPSHSVIEKGQTVTLRCDPISGHDNLYWYRRVMGKEIKFLLHFVKESKQDESGMPNNRFLAERTGGTYSTLKVQPAELEDSGVYFCASSQDLGTGIRRNTEAFFGQGTRLTVV.

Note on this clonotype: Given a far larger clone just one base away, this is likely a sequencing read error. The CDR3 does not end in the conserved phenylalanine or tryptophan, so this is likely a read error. The CDR3 loop is CASSLGSAGPYNEQFL. CDR3 bases: TGTGCCAGCAGTTTAGGGTCGGCAGGGCCCTACAATGAGCAGTTCTTG. The rearrangement uses TRBV28 and TRBJ2-1; maybe TRBD1 (5 bases). CDR3 length: 16 residues. Between the trimmed V and J ends, which lost 2 bases and 2 bases, there was a span of 13 bases. Germline-derived CDR1 and CDR2 are MDHEN and SYDVKM.

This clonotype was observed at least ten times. CDR3: CATSRQGYSPLHF. CDR3 sequence (DNA): TGTGCCACCTCTCGACAGGGATATTCACCCCTCCACTTT. The chain employs TRBV15 and TRBJ1-6; 7 bases are a match to TRBD1. Germline CDR1 and CDR2: LNHNV and YYDKDF (reference sequence). V was clipped by 8 bases and J by 8 bases; unmatched bases: 6. CDR3 length equals 13 residues.

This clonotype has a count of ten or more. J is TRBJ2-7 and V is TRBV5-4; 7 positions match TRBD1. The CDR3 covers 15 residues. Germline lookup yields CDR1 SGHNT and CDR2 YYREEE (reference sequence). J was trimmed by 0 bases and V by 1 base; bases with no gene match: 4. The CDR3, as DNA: TGTGCCAGCAGCTTGCGGGACAGAAGCTCCTACGAGCAGTACTTC. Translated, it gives CASSLRDRSSYEQYF. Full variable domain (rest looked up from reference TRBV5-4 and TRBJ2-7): ETGVTQSPTHLIKTRGQQVTLRCSSQSGHNTVSWYQQALGQGPQFIFQYYREEENGRGNFPPRFSGLQFPNYSSELNVNALELDDSALYLCASSLRDRSSYEQYFGPGTRLTVT.

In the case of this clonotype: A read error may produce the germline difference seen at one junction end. The CDR3 protein is CASSSGRRRGPQGEEAQYF. In DNA, the CDR3 is TGTGCCAGCAGCTCGGGTAGGCGCAGGGGGCCCCAAGGGGAAGAGGCCCAGTACTTC. J is TRBJ2-5 and V is TRBV7-6, with 8 bases lining up with TRBD1. The CDR3 has 19 residues. Germline-derived CDR1 and CDR2 are SGHVS and FNYEAQ.

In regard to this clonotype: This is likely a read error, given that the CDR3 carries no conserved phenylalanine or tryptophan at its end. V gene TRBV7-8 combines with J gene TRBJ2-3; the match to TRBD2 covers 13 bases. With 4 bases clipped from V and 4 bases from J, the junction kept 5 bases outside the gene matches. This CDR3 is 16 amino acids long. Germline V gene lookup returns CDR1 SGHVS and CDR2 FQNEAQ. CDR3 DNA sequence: TGTGCCAGCAGCTACCTAGGACTAGCGGGAGCAGATACGCAGTATTTG. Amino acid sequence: CASSYLGLAGADTQYL.

CDR3 protein: CSADGGSGNTIYF. The CDR3 bases are TGCAGCGCCGATGGGGGCTCTGGAAACACCATATATTTT. The rearrangement uses TRBV29-1 and TRBJ1-3, with TRBD1 as a possible D gene (5 bases). The CDR3 has 13 amino acids. Trimming stripped 7 bases from V and 0 bases from J, with 10 bases between. CDR1 is SQVTM, CDR2 ANQGSEA, per germline.

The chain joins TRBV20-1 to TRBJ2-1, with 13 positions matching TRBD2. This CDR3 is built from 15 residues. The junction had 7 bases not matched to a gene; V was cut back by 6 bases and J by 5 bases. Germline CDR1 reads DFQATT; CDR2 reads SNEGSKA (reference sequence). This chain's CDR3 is CSATGTSGTNNEQFF. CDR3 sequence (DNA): TGCAGTGCAACCGGGACTAGCGGGACCAACAATGAGCAGTTCTTC.

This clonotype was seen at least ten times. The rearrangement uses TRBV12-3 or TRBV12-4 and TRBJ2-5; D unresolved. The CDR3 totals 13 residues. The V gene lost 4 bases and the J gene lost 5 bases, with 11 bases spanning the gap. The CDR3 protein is CASSSLDGETQYF. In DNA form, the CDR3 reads TGTGCCAGCAGTTCCCTAGACGGGGAGACCCAGTACTTC.

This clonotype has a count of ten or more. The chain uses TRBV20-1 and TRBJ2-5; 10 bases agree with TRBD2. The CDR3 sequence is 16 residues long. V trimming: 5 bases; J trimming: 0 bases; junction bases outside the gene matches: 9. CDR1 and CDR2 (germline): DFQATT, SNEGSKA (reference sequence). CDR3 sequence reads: CSAPMSGGGYQETQYF. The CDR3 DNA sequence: TGCAGTGCTCCTATGAGCGGGGGGGGGTACCAAGAGACCCAGTACTTC.

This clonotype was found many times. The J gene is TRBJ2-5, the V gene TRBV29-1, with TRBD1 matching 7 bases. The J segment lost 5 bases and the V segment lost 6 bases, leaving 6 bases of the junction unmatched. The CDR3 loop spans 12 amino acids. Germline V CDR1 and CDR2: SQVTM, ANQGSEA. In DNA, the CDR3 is TGCAGCGTGGGACAGAGGGGCGAGACCCAGTACTTC. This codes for CSVGQRGETQYF.

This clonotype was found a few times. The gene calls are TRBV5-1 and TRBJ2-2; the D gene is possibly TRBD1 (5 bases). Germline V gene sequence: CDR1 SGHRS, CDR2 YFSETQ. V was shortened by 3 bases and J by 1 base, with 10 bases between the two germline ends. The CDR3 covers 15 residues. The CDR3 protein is CASSYDSLNTGELFF. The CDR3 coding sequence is TGCGCCAGCAGCTATGACAGCTTGAACACCGGGGAGCTGTTTTTT. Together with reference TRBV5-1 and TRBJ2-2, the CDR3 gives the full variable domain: KAGVTQTPRYLIKTRGQQVTLSCSPISGHRSVSWYQQTPGQGLQFLFEYFSETQRNKGNFPGRFSGRQFSNSRSEMNVSTLELGDSALYLCASSYDSLNTGELFFGEGSRLTVL.

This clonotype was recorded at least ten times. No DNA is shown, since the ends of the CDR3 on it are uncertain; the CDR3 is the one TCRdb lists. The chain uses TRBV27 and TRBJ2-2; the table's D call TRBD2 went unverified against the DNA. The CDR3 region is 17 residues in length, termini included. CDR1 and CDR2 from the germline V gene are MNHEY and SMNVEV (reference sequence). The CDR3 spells CASSLKERELNRWSCFF.

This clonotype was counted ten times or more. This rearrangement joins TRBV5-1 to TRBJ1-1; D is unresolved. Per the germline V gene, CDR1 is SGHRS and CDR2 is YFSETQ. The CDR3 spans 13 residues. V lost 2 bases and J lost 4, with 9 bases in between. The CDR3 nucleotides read TGCGCCAGCAGCTTAAAACCGGGCACTGAAGCTTTCTTT. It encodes CASSLKPGTEAFF.

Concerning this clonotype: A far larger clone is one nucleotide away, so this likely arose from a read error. CDR3 amino acids: CASSQRHRDAGELFF. CDR3 DNA sequence: TGCGCCAGCAGCCAAAGACACAGGGACGCCGGGGAGCTGTTTTTT. The chain carries TRBV5-3 and TRBJ2-2, with D perhaps matching TRBD1 (6 bases). TRBV5-3 is an ORF; its function is uncertain. This CDR3 contains 15 residues.

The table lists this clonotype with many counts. The CDR3, as DNA: TGCAGCGCAACTACTAGCGGGAGGGGCAATGAGCAGTTCTTC. Translation: CSATTSGRGNEQFF. The V gene is TRBV29-1, the J gene TRBJ2-1; 13 bases agree with TRBD2. Trimming took 7 bases from V and 6 from J; bases not matched to a gene: 6. The germline gives CDR1 SQVTM, CDR2 ANQGSEA. The CDR3 extends over 14 amino acids.

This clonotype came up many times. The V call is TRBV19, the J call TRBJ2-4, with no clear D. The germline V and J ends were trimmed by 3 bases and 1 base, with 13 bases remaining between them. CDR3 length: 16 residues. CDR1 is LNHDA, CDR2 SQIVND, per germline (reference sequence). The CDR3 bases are TGTGCCAGTAGTATTCGTAGGGATGGGGCCAAAAACATTCAGTACTTC. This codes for CASSIRRDGAKNIQYF.

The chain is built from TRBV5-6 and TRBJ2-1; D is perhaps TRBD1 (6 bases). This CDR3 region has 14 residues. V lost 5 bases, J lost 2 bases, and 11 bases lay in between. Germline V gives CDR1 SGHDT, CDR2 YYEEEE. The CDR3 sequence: CASRTGMAYNEQFF. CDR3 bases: TGTGCCAGCAGGACAGGTATGGCCTACAATGAGCAGTTCTTC.

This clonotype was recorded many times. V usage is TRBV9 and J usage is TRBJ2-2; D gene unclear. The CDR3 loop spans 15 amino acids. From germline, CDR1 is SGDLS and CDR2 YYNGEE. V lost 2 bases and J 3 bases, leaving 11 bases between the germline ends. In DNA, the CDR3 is TGTGCCAGCAGCGTCACTTCTGTGGACACCGGGGAGCTGTTTTTT. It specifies CASSVTSVDTGELFF.

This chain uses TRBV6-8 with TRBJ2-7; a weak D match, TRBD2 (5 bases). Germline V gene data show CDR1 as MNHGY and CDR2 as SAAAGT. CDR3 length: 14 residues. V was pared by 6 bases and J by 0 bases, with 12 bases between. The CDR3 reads CASRALDFSYEQYF. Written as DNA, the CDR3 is TGTGCCAGCAGAGCCCTGGACTTCTCCTACGAGCAGTACTTC.

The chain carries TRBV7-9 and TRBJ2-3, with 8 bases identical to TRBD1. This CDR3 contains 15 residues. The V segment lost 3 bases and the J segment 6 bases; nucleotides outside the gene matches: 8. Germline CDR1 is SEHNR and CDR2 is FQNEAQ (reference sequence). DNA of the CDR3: TGTGCCAGCAGCTTGCCGGGACAGGCGGGGGATACGCAGTATTTT. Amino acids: CASSLPGQAGDTQYF.